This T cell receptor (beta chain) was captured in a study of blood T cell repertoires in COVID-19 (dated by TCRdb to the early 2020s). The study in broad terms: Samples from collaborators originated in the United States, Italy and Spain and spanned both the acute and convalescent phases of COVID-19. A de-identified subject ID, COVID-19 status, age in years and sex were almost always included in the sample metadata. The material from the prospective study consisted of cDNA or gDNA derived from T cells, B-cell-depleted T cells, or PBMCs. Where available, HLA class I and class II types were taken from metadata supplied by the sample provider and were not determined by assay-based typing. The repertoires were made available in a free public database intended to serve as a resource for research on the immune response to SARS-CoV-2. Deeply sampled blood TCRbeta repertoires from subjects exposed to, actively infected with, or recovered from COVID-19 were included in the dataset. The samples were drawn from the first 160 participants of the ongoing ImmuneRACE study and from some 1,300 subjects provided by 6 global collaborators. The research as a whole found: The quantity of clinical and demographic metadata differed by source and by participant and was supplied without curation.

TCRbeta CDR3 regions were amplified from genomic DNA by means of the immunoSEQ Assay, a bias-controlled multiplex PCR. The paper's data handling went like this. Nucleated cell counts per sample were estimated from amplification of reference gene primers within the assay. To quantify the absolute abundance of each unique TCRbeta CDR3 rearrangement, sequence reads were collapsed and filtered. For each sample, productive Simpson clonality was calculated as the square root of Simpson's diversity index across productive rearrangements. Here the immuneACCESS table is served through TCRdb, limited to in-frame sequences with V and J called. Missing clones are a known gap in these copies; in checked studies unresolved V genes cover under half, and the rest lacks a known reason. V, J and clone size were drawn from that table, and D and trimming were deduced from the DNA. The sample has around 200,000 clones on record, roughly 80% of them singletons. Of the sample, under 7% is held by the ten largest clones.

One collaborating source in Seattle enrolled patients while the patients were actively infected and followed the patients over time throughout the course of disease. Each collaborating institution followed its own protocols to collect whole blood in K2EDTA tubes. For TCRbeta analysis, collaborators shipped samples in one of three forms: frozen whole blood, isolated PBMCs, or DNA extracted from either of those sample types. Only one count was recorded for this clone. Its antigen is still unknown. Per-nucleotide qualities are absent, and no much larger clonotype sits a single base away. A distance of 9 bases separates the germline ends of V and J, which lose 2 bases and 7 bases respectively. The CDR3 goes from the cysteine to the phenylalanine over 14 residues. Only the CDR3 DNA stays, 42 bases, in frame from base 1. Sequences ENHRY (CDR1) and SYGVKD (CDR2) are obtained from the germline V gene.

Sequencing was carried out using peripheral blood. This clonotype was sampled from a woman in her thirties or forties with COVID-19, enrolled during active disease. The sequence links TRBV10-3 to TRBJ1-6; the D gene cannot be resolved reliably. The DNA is TGTGCCATCAGTGAGGAGGGTCGGAATTCACCCCTCCACTTT. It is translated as CAISEEGRNSPLHF.